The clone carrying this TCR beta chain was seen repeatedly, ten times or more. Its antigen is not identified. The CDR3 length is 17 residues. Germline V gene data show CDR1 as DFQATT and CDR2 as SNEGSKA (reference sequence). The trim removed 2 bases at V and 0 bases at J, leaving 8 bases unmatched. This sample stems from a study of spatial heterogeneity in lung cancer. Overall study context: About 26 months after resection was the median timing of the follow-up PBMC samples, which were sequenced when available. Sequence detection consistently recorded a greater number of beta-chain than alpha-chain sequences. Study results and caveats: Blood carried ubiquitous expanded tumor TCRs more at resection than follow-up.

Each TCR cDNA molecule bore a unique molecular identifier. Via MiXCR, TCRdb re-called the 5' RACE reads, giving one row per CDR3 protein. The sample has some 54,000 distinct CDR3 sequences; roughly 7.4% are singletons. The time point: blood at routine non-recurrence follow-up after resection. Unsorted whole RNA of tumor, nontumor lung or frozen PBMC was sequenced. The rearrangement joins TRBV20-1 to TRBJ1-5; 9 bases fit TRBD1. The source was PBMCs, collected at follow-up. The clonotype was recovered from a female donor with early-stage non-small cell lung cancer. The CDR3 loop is CSARPDRGWYSNQPQHF. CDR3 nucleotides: TGCAGTGCTAGACCCGACAGGGGGTGGTATAGCAATCAGCCCCAGCATTTT.